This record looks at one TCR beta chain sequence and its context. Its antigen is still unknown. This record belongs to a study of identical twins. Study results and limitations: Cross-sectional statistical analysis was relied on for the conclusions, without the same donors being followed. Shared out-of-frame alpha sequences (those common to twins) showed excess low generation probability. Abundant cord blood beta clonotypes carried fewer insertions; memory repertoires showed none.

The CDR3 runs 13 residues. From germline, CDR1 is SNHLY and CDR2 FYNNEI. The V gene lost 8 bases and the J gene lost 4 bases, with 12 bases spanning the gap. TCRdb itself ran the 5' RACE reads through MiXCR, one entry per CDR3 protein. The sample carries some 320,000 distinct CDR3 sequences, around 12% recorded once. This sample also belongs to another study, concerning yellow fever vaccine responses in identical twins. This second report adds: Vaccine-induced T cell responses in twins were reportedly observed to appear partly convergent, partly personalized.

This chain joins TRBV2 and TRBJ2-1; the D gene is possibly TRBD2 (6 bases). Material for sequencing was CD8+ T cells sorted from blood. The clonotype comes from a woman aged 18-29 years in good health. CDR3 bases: TGTGCCAGCGGTAGCGGCCCTTACAATGAGCAGTTCTTC. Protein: CASGSGPYNEQFF.